This paragraph covers one T cell receptor (beta chain) sequence. No antigen is known for it. Between the trimmed V and J ends, which lost 0 bases and 2 bases, there was a span of 10 bases. Germline-derived CDR1 and CDR2 are SGHNT and YENEEA. The CDR3 is 15 residues long. The sample is drawn from a study of T cell responses to AZD1222 COVID-19 vaccine. Some clones are missing from TCRdb's copy, which holds only in-frame ones; the method was immunoSEQ multiplex PCR. The profile shows tens of thousands of clones, roughly 87% of them singletons. General study points: Researchers took repertoire samples only after the peak T cell response had come.

The sequence derives from an adult in good health. The sequencing used peripheral blood, collected on day 0 of AZD1222 vaccination. J is TRBJ1-2 and V is TRBV11-3; D is perhaps TRBD1 (5 bases). The CDR3 loop reads CASSLDPGRNYGYTF. In nucleotides, the CDR3 is TGTGCCAGCAGCTTAGATCCGGGGCGGAACTATGGCTACACCTTC.